This T cell receptor (beta chain) was profiled in a study of blood T cell repertoires in COVID-19. Sequencing was performed with immunoSEQ multiplex PCR; in TCRdb, only in-frame clones are kept and a portion is missing. The sample contains 140,000 to 150,000 clones, 86% of which appear only once. CDR3 length: 13 residues. Germline V lookup: CDR1 SGHVS, CDR2 FQNEAQ. J was trimmed by 4 bases and V by 0 bases; bases with no gene match: 0. This clone has a handful of counts. The chain recombines TRBV7-8 with TRBJ2-7; TRBD1 agrees at 7 bases. The clonotype comes from a man aged 45-65 years who had recovered from COVID-19. Input material: PBMCs or T cells enriched from blood (not recorded which). This CDR3 reads CASSLATGYEQYV. The DNA for the CDR3 is TGTGCCAGCAGCTTAGCGACAGGGTACGAGCAGTACGTC.